This paragraph reports one TCR beta chain. CDR3 length equals 12 residues. Germline CDR1 MDHEN, CDR2 SYDVKM. Trimming pared 7 bases from V and 5 bases from J, leaving 12 bases between. The source of the sample is a study of blood T cell repertoires in COVID-19. About the study: COVID-19 samples from acute and convalescent phases originated in the United States, Italy and Spain. Sources were T cells, B-cell-depleted T cells, or PBMCs; the material itself was cDNA or gDNA.

The protocol was immunoSEQ multiplex PCR, while the TCRdb copy is restricted to in-frame clones and leaves out a portion. The table records about 55,000 clones, about nine tenths of them present only once. The origin of this receptor is a human donor with active COVID-19. The donor label of this sample is uncertain. The chain is built from TRBV28 and TRBJ2-7; tentative D call: TRBD1 (5 bases). Specimen: peripheral blood. The CDR3 DNA follows: TGTGCCAGCACCAAGTGGGGCAACGAGCAGTACTTC. Amino acid sequence: CASTKWGNEQYF.